This is a list of T cell receptor beta chains from one sample in a study of type 1 regulatory T cells. Using its own MiXCR run on the reads, TCRdb lists one record per CDR3 protein. The sample contains about 14,000 distinct CDR3 sequences, 12% to 15% of which appear only once. No cognate antigen is known for these TCRs. Sequencing was carried out using cultured T cells, either the whole culture or a sorted T cell fraction (not recorded which). All receptors derive from a human donor in good health. CDR3s include the opening cysteine and the closing phenylalanine or tryptophan. Fields, in order: D gene, J gene, V gene, CDR3 length, clone size, CDR3 protein, CDR3 DNA. A D gene is named only where the DNA matches it firmly. Clone size appears in some rows only: once, few, many, or a class for an expanded clone.

>-|TRBJ1-1|TRBV9|13|many
CASSMTTNTEAFF
TGTGCCAGTTCCATGACAACAAACACTGAAGCTTTCTTT
>-|TRBJ2-1|TRBV6-2/TRBV6-3|16|many
CASRRDSGSWYNEQFF
TGTGCCAGCAGAAGGGACAGCGGGAGTTGGTACAATGAGCAGTTCTTC
>-|TRBJ1-6|TRBV7-9|14|few
CASAAGAWNSPLHF
TGTGCCAGCGCCGCGGGGGCTTGGAATTCACCCCTCCACTTT
>TRBD2|TRBJ2-1|TRBV20-1|14|many
CSAPPASGYNEQFF
TGCAGTGCCCCCCCGGCTAGCGGATACAATGAGCAGTTCTTC
>TRBD1|TRBJ2-1|TRBV3-1|16|many
CASSQAWTGNYNEQFF
TGTGCCAGCAGCCAGGCCTGGACAGGGAACTACAATGAGCAGTTCTTC
>-|TRBJ1-1|TRBV29-1|12|once
CSGARGDTEAFF
TGCAGCGGAGCGCGTGGAGACACTGAAGCTTTCTTT
>TRBD2|TRBJ2-7|TRBV20-1|12|many
CSAPGTSSEQYF
TGCAGTGCTCCAGGGACTAGCAGCGAGCAGTACTTC
>TRBD1|TRBJ2-7|TRBV18|14|many
CASSPGTATYEQYF
TGTGCCAGCTCACCCGGGACAGCTACCTACGAGCAGTACTTC
>-|TRBJ2-1|TRBV6-5|15|many
CASRRDLSSYNEQFF
TGTGCCAGCAGGCGGGACTTGAGCTCCTACAATGAGCAGTTCTTC
>-|TRBJ2-3|TRBV7-8|15|many
CASSLGGDGTDTQYF
TGTGCCAGCAGCTTAGGGGGAGACGGCACAGATACGCAGTATTTT
>TRBD2|TRBJ2-1|TRBV7-2|18|many
CASSLGTTSGLSYNEQFF
TGTGCCAGCAGCTTAGGGACGACTAGCGGGCTCTCCTACAATGAGCAGTTCTTC
>-|TRBJ1-1|TRBV10-3|12|-
CAISEGNTEAFF
TGTGCCATCAGTGAAGGTAACACTGAAGCTTTCTTT
>-|TRBJ2-5|TRBV20-1|13|-
CSARFGGRETQYF
TGCAGTGCTAGGTTTGGCGGCCGGGAGACCCAGTACTTC
>-|TRBJ1-1|TRBV24-1|13|many
CATRESMNTEAFF
TGTGCCACCAGGGAGTCAATGAACACTGAAGCTTTCTTT
>TRBD2|TRBJ2-1|TRBV29-1|14|many
CSSRQAGVPNEQFF
TGCAGCTCACGCCAAGCGGGAGTACCCAATGAGCAGTTCTTC
>TRBD1|TRBJ2-7|TRBV2|14|few
CANSEVRQGGEQYF
TGTGCCAACAGTGAGGTCCGACAGGGCGGCGAGCAGTACTTC
>-|TRBJ1-1|TRBV5-1|14|-
CASSQTNLNTEAFF
TGCGCCAGCAGCCAGACAAATTTGAACACTGAAGCTTTCTTT
>-|TRBJ2-7|TRBV29-1|13|-
CSAVKQGSYEQYF
TGCAGCGCGGTCAAGCAGGGTTCCTACGAGCAGTACTTC
>-|TRBJ1-1|TRBV10-3|13|-
CAIRIGGHTEAFF
TGTGCCATCAGGATAGGGGGGCACACTGAAGCTTTCTTT
>-|TRBJ2-7|TRBV24-1|18|-
CATSDNIGAGEISYEQYF
TGTGCCACCAGTGACAATATTGGGGCAGGGGAAATCTCCTACGAGCAGTACTTC
>-|TRBJ2-1|TRBV3-1|13|many
CASSPAVFGEQFF
TGTGCCAGCAGCCCCGCTGTCTTTGGTGAGCAGTTCTTC
>-|TRBJ1-2|TRBV12-3/TRBV12-4|15|many
CASSTRTGNYYGYTF
TGTGCCAGCAGCACTCGGACGGGAAATTACTATGGCTACACCTTC
>TRBD2|TRBJ2-7|TRBV18|16|-
CASSRGLAGEEYEQYF
TGTGCCAGCTCACGGGGGCTAGCGGGAGAGGAATACGAGCAGTACTTC